This T cell receptor beta chain was profiled in a study of shared clonotypes between healthy human individuals. Profiled with immunoSEQ multiplex PCR; TCRdb holds only in-frame clones, not every one. The profile shows approximately 720,000 clones, about 90% of them singletons. Naive CD8 cells lacked CD45RO and underwent positive selection for CCR7, leaving out terminally differentiated effector memory CD45RA+ cells. In germline, CDR1 is MNHEY, CDR2 SMNVEV (reference sequence). Deletions cut 6 bases from V and 1 base from J, with 3 bases between. CDR3 length equals 11 residues. The sequencing sample was made of naive CD8+ T cells sorted from blood. The chain carries TRBV27 and TRBJ2-5; D gene uncertain. The clonotype comes from a man aged 25-45 years in good health. The CDR3 region has the DNA TGTGCCAGCAGGGCCCAAGAGACCCAGTACTTC. Translated: CASRAQETQYF.